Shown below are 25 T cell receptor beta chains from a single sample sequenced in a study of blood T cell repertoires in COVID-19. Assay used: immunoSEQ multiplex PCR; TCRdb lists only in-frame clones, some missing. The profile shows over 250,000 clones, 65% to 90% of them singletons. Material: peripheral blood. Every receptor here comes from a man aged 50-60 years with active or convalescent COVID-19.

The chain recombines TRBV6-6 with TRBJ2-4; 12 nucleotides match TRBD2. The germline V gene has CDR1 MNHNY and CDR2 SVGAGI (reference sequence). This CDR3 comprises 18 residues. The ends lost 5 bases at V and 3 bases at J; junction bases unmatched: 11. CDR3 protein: CASSRRTSGNFGKNIQYF. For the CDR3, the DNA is TGTGCCAGCAGTCGACGGACTAGCGGGAATTTCGGCAAAAACATTCAGTACTTC.

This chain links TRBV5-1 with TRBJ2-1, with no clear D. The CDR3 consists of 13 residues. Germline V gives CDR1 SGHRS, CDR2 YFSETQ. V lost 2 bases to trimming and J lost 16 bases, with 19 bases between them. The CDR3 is CASSLNIDASGFF. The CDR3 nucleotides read TGCGCCAGCAGCTTAAATATAGATGCCTCGGGTTTCTTC.

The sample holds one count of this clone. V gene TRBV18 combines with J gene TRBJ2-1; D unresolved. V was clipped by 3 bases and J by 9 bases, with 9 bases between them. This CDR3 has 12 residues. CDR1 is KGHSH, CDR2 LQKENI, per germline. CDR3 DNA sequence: TGTGCCAGCTCACCCAATCTCGGTGAGCAGTTCTTC. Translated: CASSPNLGEQFF. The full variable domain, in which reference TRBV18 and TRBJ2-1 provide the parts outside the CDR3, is NAGVMQNPRHLVRRRGQEARLRCSPMKGHSHVYWYRQLPEEGLKFMVYLQKENIIDESGMPKERFSAEFPKEGPSILRIQQVVRGDSAAYFCASSPNLGEQFFGPGTRLTVL.

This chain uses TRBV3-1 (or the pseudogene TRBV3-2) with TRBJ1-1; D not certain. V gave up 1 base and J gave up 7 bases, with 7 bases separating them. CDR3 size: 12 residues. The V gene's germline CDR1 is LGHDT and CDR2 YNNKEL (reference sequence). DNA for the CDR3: TGTGCCAGCAGCCAAGGTTCCCTTGAAGCTTTCTTT. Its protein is CASSQGSLEAFF.

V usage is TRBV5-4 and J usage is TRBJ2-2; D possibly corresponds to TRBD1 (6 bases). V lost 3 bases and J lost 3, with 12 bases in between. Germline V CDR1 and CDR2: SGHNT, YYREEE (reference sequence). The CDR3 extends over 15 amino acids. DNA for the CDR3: TGTGCCAGCAGCTCCACAACAGGGTACACCGGGGAGCTGTTTTTT. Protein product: CASSSTTGYTGELFF.

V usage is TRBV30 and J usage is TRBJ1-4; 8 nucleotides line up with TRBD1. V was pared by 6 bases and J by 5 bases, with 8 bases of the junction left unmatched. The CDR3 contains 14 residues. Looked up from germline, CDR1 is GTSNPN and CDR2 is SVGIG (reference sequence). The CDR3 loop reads CACRRAGGNEKLFF. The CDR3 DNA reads TGTGCCTGCCGGCGGGCAGGGGGCAATGAAAAACTGTTTTTT.

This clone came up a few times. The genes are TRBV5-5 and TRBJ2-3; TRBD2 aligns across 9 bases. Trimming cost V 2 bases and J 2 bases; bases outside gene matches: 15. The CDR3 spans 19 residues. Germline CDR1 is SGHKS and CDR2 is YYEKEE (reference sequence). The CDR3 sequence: CASSLSVGLAGRNTDTQYF. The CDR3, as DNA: TGTGCCAGCAGCTTATCGGTAGGGCTAGCGGGGAGAAACACAGATACGCAGTATTTT.

The DNA for the CDR3 is TGTGCCAGCTCCAACCAGGGGGGCACTGAAGCTTTCTTT. Translated: CASSNQGGTEAFF. This chain uses TRBV27 with TRBJ1-1; 7 nucleotides agree with TRBD1. The CDR3 contains 13 residues. CDR1 and CDR2 (germline): MNHEY, SMNVEV (reference sequence). V lost 8 bases and J lost 4; bases outside the gene matches: 7.

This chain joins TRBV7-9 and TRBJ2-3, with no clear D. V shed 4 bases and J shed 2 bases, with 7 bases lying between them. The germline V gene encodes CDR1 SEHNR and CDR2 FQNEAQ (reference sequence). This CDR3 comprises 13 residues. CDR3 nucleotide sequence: TGTGCCAGCAGCTCCCAATCCACAGATACGCAGTATTTT. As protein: CASSSQSTDTQYF.

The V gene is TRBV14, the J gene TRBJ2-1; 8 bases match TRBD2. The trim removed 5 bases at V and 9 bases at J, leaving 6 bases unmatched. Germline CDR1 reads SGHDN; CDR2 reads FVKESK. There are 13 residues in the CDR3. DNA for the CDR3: TGTGCCAGCAGCACGGGACTAGTGACTGAGCAGTTCTTC. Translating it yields CASSTGLVTEQFF.

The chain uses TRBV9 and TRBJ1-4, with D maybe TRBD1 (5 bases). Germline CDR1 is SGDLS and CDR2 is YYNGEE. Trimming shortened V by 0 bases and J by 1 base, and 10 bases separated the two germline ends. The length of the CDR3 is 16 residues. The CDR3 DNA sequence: TGTGCCAGCAGCGTAGATCAGGGAATAACTAATGAAAAACTGTTTTTT. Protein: CASSVDQGITNEKLFF.

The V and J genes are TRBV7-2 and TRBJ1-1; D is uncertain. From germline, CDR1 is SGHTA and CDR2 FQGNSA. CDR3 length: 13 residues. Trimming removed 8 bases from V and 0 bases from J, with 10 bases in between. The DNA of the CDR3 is TGTGCCAGCCTAGGACTCATGAACACTGAAGCTTTCTTT. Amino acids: CASLGLMNTEAFF.

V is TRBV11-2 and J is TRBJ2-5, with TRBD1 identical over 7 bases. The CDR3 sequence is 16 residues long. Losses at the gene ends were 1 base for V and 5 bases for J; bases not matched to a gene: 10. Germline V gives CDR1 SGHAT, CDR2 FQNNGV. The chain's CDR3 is CASSLATGPPGETQYF. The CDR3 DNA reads TGTGCCAGCAGCTTAGCGACAGGGCCCCCCGGGGAGACCCAGTACTTC.

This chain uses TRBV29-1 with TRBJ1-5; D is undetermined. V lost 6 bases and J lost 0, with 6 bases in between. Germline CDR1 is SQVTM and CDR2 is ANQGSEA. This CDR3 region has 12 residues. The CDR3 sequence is CSVPGSNQPQHF. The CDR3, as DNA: TGCAGCGTCCCAGGTAGCAATCAGCCCCAGCATTTT.

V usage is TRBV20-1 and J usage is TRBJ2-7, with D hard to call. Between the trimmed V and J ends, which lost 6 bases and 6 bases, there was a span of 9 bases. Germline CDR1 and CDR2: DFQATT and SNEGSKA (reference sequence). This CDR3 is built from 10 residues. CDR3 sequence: CSAYSGEQYF. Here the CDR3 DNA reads TGCAGTGCCTACTCGGGCGAGCAGTACTTC.

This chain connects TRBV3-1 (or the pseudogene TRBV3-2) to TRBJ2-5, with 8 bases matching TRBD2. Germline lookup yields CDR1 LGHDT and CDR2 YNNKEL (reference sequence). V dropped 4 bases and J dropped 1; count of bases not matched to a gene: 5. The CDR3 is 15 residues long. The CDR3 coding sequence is TGTGCCAGCAGCCTGCGACTAGCGCGCCAAGAGACCCAGTACTTC. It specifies CASSLRLARQETQYF.

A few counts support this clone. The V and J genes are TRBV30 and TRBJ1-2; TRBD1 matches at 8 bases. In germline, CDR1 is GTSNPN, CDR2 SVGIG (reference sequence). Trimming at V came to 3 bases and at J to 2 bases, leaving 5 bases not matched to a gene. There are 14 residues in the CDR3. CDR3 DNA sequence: TGTGCCTGGAGGACCAGGGGGCAGAACTATGGCTACACCTTC. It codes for CAWRTRGQNYGYTF.

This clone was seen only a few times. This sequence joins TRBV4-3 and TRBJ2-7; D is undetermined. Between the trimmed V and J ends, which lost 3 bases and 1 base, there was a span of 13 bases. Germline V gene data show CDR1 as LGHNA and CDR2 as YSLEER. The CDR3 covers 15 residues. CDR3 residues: CASSHVGVGSYEQYF. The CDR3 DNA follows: TGCGCCAGCAGCCACGTAGGAGTAGGATCCTACGAGCAGTACTTC.

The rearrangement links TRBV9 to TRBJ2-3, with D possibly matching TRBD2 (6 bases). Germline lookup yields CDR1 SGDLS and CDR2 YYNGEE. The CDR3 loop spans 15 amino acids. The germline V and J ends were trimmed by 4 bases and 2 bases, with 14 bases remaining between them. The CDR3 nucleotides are TGTGCCAGCAGCCCTGAGGGCGGGGTCACAGATACGCAGTATTTT. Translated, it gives CASSPEGGVTDTQYF.

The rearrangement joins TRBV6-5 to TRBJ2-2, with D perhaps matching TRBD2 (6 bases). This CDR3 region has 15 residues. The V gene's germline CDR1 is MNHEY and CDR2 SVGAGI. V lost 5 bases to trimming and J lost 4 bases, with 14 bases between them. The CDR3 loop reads CASSLKRGGTGELFF. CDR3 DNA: TGTGCCAGCAGTCTCAAGAGGGGAGGCACCGGGGAGCTGTTTTTT.

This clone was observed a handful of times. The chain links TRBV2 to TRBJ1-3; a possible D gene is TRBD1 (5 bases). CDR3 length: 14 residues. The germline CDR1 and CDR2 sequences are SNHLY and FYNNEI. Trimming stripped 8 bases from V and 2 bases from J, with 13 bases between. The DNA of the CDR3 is TGTGCCAGCGACACCCAGGGCGCTGGAAACACCATATATTTT. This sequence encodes CASDTQGAGNTIYF.

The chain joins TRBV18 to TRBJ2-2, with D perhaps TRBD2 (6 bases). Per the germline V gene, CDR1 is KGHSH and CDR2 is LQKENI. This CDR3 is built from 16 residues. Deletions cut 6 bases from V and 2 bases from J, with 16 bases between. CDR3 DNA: TGTGCCAGCTCCCCGGGACTCACTACAAACACCGGGGAGCTGTTTTTT. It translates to CASSPGLTTNTGELFF.

The CDR3 loop is CASSQVIDNSPLHF. The CDR3 DNA reads as TGTGCCAGCAGCCAAGTAATTGATAATTCACCCCTCCACTTT. The rearrangement joins TRBV3-1 (or the pseudogene TRBV3-2) to TRBJ1-6; D gene unclear. V was clipped by 1 base and J by 5 bases, with 6 bases between them. CDR1 and CDR2 from the germline V gene are LGHDT and YNNKEL (reference sequence). The CDR3 totals 14 residues.

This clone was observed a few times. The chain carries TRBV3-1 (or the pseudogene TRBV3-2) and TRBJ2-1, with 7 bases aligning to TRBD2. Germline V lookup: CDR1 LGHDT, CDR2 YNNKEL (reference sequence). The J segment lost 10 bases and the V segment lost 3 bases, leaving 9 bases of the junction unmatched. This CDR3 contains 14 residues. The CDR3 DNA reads TGTGCCAGCAGCCAGTCTAGCGGCTCTGACGAGCAGTTCTTC. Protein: CASSQSSGSDEQFF.

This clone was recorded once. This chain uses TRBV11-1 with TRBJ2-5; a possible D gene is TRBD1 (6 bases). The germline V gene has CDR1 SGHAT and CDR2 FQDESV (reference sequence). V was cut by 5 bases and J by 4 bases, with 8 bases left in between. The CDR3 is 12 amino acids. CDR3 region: CASSIQGETQYF. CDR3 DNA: TGTGCCAGCAGCATACAGGGAGAGACCCAGTACTTC.